The clone carrying this TCR beta chain has a handful of counts. The data belong to a study of control samples from healthy donors and cancer patients. TCRdb's table, derived via immunoSEQ multiplex PCR, lists solely in-frame clones and lacks some. The top ten hold 1.5% to 2% of the sample, which has more than 95,000 clones, roughly nine tenths seen once. This CDR3 has 15 amino acids. Germline V gene sequence: CDR1 MDHEN, CDR2 SYDVKM. V was clipped by 6 bases and J by 0 bases, with 9 bases between them. The sequencing sample was made of blood. The chain is built from TRBV28 and TRBJ2-6; no definite D call. The receptor was derived from a man aged 18 to 30 in good health. CDR3: CASRPFSSGANVLTF. In nucleotides, the CDR3 is TGTGCCAGCAGGCCCTTCTCCTCTGGGGCCAACGTCCTGACTTTC.